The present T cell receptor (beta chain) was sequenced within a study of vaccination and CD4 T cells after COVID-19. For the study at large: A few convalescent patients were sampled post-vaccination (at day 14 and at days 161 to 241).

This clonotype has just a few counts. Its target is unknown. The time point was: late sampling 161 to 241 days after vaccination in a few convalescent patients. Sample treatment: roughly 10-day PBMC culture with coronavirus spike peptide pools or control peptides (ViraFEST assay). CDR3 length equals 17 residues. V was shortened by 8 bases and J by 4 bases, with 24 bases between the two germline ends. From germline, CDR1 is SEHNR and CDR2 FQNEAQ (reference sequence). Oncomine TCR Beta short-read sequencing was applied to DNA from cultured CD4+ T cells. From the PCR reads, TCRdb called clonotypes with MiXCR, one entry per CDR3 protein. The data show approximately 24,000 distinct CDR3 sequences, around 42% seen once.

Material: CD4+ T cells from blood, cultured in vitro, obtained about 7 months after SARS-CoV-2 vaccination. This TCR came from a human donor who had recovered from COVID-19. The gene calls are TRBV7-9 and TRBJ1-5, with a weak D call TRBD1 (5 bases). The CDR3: CASLTLPPGYSNQPQHF. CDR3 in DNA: TGTGCCAGCCTGACCCTCCCCCCAGGGTATTCGAATCAGCCCCAGCATTTT.